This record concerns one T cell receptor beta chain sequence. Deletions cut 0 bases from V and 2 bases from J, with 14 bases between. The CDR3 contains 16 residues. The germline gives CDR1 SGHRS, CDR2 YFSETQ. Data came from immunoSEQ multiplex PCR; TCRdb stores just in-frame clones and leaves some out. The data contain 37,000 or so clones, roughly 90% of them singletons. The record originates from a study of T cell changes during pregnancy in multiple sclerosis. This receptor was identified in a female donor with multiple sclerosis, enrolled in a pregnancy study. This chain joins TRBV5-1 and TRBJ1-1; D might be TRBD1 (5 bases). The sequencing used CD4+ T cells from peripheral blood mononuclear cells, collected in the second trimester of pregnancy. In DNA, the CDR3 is TGCGCCAGCAGCTTGGCCGTCGGACAAGCCAACACTGAAGCTTTCTTT. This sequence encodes CASSLAVGQANTEAFF.